This paragraph reports one TCR beta chain. The data are from a study of shared clonotypes between healthy human individuals. As handled by the study authors: Filtering differed since immunoSEQ provided only junctions, with no quality scores. Method: immunoSEQ multiplex PCR; TCRdb's copy keeps in-frame clones and lacks some. V and J calls and clone size are as listed in that table; D and trimming were resolved from the DNA. The sample contains about 1,500,000 clones, more than 95% of which appear only once. The CDR3 consists of 13 residues. Germline loops: CDR1 SGHRS, CDR2 YFSETQ. V was clipped by 0 bases and J by 9 bases, with 10 bases between them.

This chain uses TRBV5-1 with TRBJ2-1; tentative D call: TRBD1 (5 bases). The TCR originated in a man younger than 45 in good health. Sequences were obtained from naive CD4+ T cells sorted from blood. This sample's subset: CD45RA+ positively selected. Written as DNA, the CDR3 is TGCGCCAGCAGCTTGGTTACAGGAGTTGAGCAGTTCTTC. The encoded protein is CASSLVTGVEQFF.